This TCR beta chain was found in a study of blood T cell repertoires in COVID-19 (TCRdb year 2020). For the wider study: The collaborator samples originated in the United States, Italy and Spain and spanned the acute and convalescent phases of COVID-19. Subjects who had been exposed to COVID-19, were actively infected with it, or had recovered from it provided the deeply sampled blood TCRbeta repertoires that made up the dataset. Nearly every sample came with metadata listing a de-identified subject ID, COVID-19 status, age in years and sex. Where available, HLA class I and class II types were obtained from metadata supplied by the sample provider rather than from assay-based typing. Samples came from the ongoing ImmuneRACE study (first 160 participants) plus 1,254 subjects from 6 global collaborators. The repertoires were released in a freely available public database meant as a resource for research on the immune response to SARS-CoV-2. The material from the prospective study consisted of cDNA or gDNA derived from T cells, B-cell-depleted T cells, or PBMCs.

The CDR3 goes from the cysteine to the phenylalanine over 13 residues. The retained sequence is limited to the CDR3, 39 bases, with the frame set at the first base. Ends trimmed: V by 10 bases, J by 10 bases; bases unmatched to a gene: 12. CDR1 and CDR2 are read off the germline V gene as KGHSH and LQKENI. TCRbeta CDR3 regions were amplified from genomic DNA by means of the immunoSEQ Assay, a bias-controlled multiplex PCR. Per the original workflow: Nucleated cell counts per sample were estimated from amplification of reference gene primers within the assay. Sequence reads were collapsed and filtered to measure the absolute abundance of every unique TCRbeta CDR3 rearrangement. For each sample, productive Simpson clonality was calculated by taking the square root of Simpson's diversity index across productive rearrangements. Drawn from immuneACCESS, this table holds only the in-frame rearrangements with V and J called that TCRdb kept. Clones are partly lost; checked studies trace under half to an unresolved V gene and leave the rest unexplained. D and trimming come from the DNA, and the V and J calls and clone size come from that table. In this sample the table shows over 150,000 clones, over 80% of which occur a single time. The leading ten clones occupy approximately 8% of the sample.

One collaborating source in Seattle enrolled patients during active infection and followed them longitudinally through the course of disease. The collaborating institutions used their own protocols to collect whole blood in K2EDTA tubes. Collaborator samples were shipped for TCRbeta analysis as frozen whole blood, isolated PBMCs, or DNA extracted from either sample type. General study outcomes and caveats: The quantity of clinical and demographic metadata differed by source and by participant and was supplied without curation.

About this clone: Its antigen remains undetermined. Per-nucleotide qualities are absent, and no much larger clonotype sits a single base away.

The sequenced material came from peripheral blood. This clonotype was sampled from a woman over 75 with COVID-19, enrolled during active disease. The chain uses TRBV18 and TRBJ1-2, with 10 bases in between that match TRBD1. The nucleotides read TGTGCCACCGCGGACAGGGGGTTGAAAGACTACACCTTC. This sequence encodes CATADRGLKDYTF.